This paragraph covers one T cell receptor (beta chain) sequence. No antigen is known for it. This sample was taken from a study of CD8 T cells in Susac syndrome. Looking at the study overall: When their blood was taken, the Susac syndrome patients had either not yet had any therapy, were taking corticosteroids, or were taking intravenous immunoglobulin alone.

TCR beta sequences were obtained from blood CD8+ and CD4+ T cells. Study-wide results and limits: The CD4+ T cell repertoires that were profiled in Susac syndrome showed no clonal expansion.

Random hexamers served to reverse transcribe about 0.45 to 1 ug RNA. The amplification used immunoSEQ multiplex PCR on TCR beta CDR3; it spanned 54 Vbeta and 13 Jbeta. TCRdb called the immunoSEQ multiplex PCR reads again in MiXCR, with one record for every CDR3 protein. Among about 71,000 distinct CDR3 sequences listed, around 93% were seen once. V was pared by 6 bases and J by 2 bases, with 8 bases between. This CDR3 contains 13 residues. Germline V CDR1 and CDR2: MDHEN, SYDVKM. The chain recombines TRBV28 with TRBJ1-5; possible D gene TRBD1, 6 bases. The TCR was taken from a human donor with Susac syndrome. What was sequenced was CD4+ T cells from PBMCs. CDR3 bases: TGTGCCAGCAGGGGGGGGCGCAATCAGCCCCAGCATTTT. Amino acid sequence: CASRGGRNQPQHF.